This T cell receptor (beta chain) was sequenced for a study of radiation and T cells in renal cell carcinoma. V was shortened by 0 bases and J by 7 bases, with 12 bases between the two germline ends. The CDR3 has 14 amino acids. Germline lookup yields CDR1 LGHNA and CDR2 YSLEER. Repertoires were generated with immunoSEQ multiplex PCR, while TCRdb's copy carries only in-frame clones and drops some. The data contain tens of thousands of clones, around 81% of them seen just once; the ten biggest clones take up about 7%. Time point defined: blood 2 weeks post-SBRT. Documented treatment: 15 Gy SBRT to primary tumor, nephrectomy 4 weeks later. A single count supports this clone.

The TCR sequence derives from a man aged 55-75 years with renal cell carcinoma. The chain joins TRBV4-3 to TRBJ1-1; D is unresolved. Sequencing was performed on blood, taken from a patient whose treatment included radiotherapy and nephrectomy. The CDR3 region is CASSQDADLNEAFF. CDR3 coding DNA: TGCGCCAGCAGCCAAGACGCAGACCTGAATGAAGCTTTCTTT.